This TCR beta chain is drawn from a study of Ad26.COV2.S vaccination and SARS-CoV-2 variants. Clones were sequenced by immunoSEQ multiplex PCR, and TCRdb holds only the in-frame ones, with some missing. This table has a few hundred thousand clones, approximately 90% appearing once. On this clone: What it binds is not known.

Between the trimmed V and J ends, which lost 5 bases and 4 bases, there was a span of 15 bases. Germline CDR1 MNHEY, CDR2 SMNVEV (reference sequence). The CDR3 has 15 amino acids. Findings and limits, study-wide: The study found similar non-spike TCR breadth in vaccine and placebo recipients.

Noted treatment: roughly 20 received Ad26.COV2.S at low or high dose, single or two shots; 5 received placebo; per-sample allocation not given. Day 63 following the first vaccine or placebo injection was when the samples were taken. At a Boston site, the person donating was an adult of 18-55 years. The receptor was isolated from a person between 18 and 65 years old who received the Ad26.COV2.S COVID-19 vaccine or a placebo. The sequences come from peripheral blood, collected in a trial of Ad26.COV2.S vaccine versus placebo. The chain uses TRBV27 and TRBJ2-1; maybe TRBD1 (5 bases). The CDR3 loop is CASSTTTDPYNEQFF. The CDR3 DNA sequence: TGTGCCAGCAGTACTACGACAGACCCATACAATGAGCAGTTCTTC.